These 13 T cell receptor beta chains originate from one sample sequenced in a study of human T cells and chemical hapten exposure. Each CDR3 protein is one row after TCRdb ran MiXCR on the RACE reads. Of 300,000 to 450,000 distinct CDR3 sequences in the sample, 5.5% were seen once. Time point noted: pre-sensitization, week 0. Treatment denoted: therapeutic diphenylcyclopropenone sensitization with weekly scalp DPC. Specimen: whole blood, collected in connection with sensitization to the hapten diphenylcyclopropenone (DPC). The receptors come from a young woman with alopecia areata. Some clones in this sample may be carry-over from other donors' samples.

This clonotype appeared a few times. This chain joins TRBV6-2 or TRBV6-3 and TRBJ2-7; D unclear. Germline V lookup: CDR1 MNHEY, CDR2 SVGEGT. CDR3 length: 12 amino acids. V lost 3 bases, J lost 3 bases, and 6 bases lay in between. The CDR3, as DNA: TGTGCCAGCAGTTATGGATACTACGAGCAGTACTTC. This encodes CASSYGYYEQYF.

This clonotype was recorded a few times. The V and J genes are TRBV27 and TRBJ2-5; TRBD1 might be the D (7 bases). This CDR3 region has 15 residues. Trimming pared 3 bases from V and 5 bases from J, leaving 16 bases between. In germline, CDR1 is MNHEY, CDR2 SMNVEV (reference sequence). In nucleotides, the CDR3 is TGTGCCAGCAGTTTGGCAGGGGGGAGGATGGAGACCCAGTACTTC. Protein: CASSLAGGRMETQYF.

The CDR3 DNA is TGTGCCAGCAGCTTACAAGCGAACACCGGGGAGCTGTTTTTT. Amino acid sequence: CASSLQANTGELFF. The gene calls are TRBV7-2 and TRBJ2-2, with D hard to call. Trimming shortened V by 2 bases and J by 0 bases, and 4 bases separated the two germline ends. The germline gives CDR1 SGHTA, CDR2 FQGNSA. This CDR3 is built from 14 residues.

This clonotype showed up many times. The chain combines TRBV7-4 with TRBJ1-2, with TRBD1 identical over 7 bases. Losses at the gene ends were 3 bases for V and 3 bases for J; bases not matched to a gene: 10. This CDR3 has 16 residues. Germline V gene lookup returns CDR1 SGHVT and CDR2 SQSDAQ. CDR3 amino acids: CASSFYRGTGDYGYTF. In nucleotides, the CDR3 is TGTGCCAGCAGCTTCTACCGCGGTACAGGGGACTATGGCTACACCTTC.

This clonotype was found many times. This chain uses TRBV29-1 with TRBJ2-5; possibly TRBD2 for D (6 bases). Germline CDR1 reads SQVTM; CDR2 reads ANQGSEA. V gave up 3 bases and J gave up 3 bases, with 11 bases separating them. This CDR3 has 13 amino acids. The CDR3 region is CSVDRDSEETQYF. For the CDR3, the DNA is TGCAGCGTTGACCGGGACTCTGAAGAGACCCAGTACTTC. Based on the CDR3 plus reference TRBV29-1 and TRBJ2-5, the full variable domain is SAVISQKPSRDICQRGTSLTIQCQVDSQVTMMFWYRQQPGQSLTLIATANQGSEATYESGFVIDKFPISRPNLTFSTLTVSNMSPEDSSIYLCSVDRDSEETQYFGPGTRLLVL.

This clonotype was observed a few times. The chain carries TRBV18 and TRBJ1-1; D is possibly TRBD1 (5 bases). The CDR3 is 15 residues long. The V end was cut by 3 bases, the J end by 4 bases, with 15 bases between. Per the germline V gene, CDR1 is KGHSH and CDR2 is LQKENI. The DNA of the CDR3 is TGTGCCAGCTCACCGTACGGCCGGGGGGGCACTGAAGCTTTCTTT. It translates to CASSPYGRGGTEAFF.

This clonotype was recorded many times. The CDR3 protein is CASSFPLEPYNEQFF. The DNA for the CDR3 is TGTGCCAGCAGCTTTCCTCTGGAGCCCTACAATGAGCAGTTCTTC. The rearrangement links TRBV7-9 to TRBJ2-1; the D is unclear. The CDR3 consists of 15 residues. The germline V gene has CDR1 SEHNR and CDR2 FQNEAQ (reference sequence). V was clipped by 3 bases and J by 2 bases, with 11 bases between them.

The rearrangement uses TRBV28 and TRBJ2-7, with 7 bases aligning to TRBD2. CDR1 is MDHEN, CDR2 SYDVKM, per germline. This CDR3 has 16 amino acids. The trim removed 4 bases at V and 7 bases at J, leaving 16 bases unmatched. CDR3 protein: CASSSPMASGFGEQYF. The CDR3 DNA is TGTGCCAGCAGTTCCCCCATGGCTAGCGGCTTTGGGGAGCAGTACTTC.

This clonotype showed up just a few times. The rearrangement links TRBV27 to TRBJ1-5, with 8 bases identical to TRBD1. Germline V lookup: CDR1 MNHEY, CDR2 SMNVEV (reference sequence). V lost 5 bases to trimming and J lost 3 bases; unmatched junction nucleotides: 6. The CDR3 length is 15 residues. CDR3 residues: CASSQGADLNQPQHF. Written as DNA, the CDR3 is TGTGCCAGCAGTCAGGGGGCGGACCTCAATCAGCCCCAGCATTTT.

This clonotype was recorded a few times. The CDR3 region is CASSYIGGGNQPQHF. The CDR3 bases are TGTGCCAGCAGTTACATTGGGGGTGGGAATCAGCCCCAGCATTTT. This chain connects TRBV6-6 to TRBJ1-5; D possibly corresponds to TRBD1 (5 bases). V was clipped by 2 bases and J by 4 bases, with 12 bases between them. The germline CDR1 and CDR2 sequences are MNHNY and SVGAGI (reference sequence). The CDR3 extends over 15 amino acids.

Remarks on this clonotype: This could be a read error, since a much larger clone is one nucleotide away. The CDR3 spells CASSYGTGATPDTQYF. CDR3 in DNA: TGTGCCAGCAGCTACGGAACAGGGGCTACCCCAGATACGCAGTATTTT. This chain links TRBV5-6 with TRBJ2-3; TRBD1 aligns across 7 bases. The length of the CDR3 is 16 residues. Germline V gene sequence: CDR1 SGHDT, CDR2 YYEEEE. V shed 3 bases and J 4 bases; nucleotides not matched to a gene: 11.

The chain joins TRBV20-1 to TRBJ1-4; D is unclear. Germline V gene data show CDR1 as DFQATT and CDR2 as SNEGSKA (reference sequence). The CDR3 length is 11 residues. Trimming took 2 bases from V and 7 from J, leaving 5 bases between them. For the CDR3, the DNA is TGCAGTGCTAGATGGAGTGAAAAACTGTTTTTT. This codes for CSARWSEKLFF.

The genes are TRBV3-1 and TRBJ1-5, with D unresolved. The CDR3 runs to 15 residues. V was clipped by 3 bases and J by 6 bases, with 15 bases between them. Germline V gives CDR1 LGHDT, CDR2 YNNKEL (reference sequence). The CDR3 is CASSHGQAFSQPQHF. In nucleotides, the CDR3 is TGTGCCAGCAGCCACGGCCAGGCCTTTAGTCAGCCCCAGCATTTT.